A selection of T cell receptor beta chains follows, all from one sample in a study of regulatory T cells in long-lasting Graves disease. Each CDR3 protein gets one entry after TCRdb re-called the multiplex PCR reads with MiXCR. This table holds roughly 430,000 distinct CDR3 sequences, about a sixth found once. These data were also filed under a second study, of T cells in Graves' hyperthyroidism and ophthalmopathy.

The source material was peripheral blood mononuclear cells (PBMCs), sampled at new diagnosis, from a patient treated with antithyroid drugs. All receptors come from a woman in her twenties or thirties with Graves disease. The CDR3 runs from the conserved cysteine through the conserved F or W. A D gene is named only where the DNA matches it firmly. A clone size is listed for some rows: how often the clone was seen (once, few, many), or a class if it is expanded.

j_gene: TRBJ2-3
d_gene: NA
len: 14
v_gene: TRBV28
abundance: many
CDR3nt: TGTGCCAGCAGTTACACCGGGACCCCAGATACGCAGTATTTT
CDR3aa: CASSYTGTPDTQYF

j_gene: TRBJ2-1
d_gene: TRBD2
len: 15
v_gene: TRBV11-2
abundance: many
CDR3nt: TGTGCCAGCAGCCCACTAGCGGGAGGGCGGAATGAGCAGTTCTTC
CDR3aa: CASSPLAGGRNEQFF

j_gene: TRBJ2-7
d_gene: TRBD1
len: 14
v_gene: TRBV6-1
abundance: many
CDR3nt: TGTGCCAGCAGTGAGACCGGGACAGTAGGCGAGCAGTACTTC
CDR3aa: CASSETGTVGEQYF

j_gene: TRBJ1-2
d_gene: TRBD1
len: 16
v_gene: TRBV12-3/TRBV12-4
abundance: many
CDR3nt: TGTGCCAGCAGTTTAGGACAACGAGGGGGCGCGGAGGGCTACACCTTC
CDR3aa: CASSLGQRGGAEGYTF

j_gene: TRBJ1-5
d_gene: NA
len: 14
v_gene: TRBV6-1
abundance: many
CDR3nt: TGTGCCAGCAGGGCGGCCAGTAGCAATCAGCCCCAGCATTTT
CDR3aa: CASRAASSNQPQHF

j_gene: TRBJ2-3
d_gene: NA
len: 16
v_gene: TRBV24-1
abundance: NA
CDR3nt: TGTGCCACCAGTGACCCGACACCGTACAACGCAGATACGCAGTATTTT
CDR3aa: CATSDPTPYNADTQYF

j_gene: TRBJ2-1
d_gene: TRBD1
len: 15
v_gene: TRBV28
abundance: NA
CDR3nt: TGTGCCAGCAGTTTATTCGGGACAGCCTACAATGAGCAGTTCTTC
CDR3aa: CASSLFGTAYNEQFF

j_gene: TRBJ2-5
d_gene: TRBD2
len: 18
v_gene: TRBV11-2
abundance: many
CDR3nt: TGTGCCAGCAGTCCCGGACTAGCGGGAGTAGTAAAGCAAGAGACCCAGTACTTC
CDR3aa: CASSPGLAGVVKQETQYF

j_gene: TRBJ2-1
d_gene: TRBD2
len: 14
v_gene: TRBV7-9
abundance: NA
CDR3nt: TGTGCCAGCAGCTTAGGGTTGGGGGGGGATGAGCAGTTCTTC
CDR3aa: CASSLGLGGDEQFF

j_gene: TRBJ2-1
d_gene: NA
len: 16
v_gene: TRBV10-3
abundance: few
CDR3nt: TGTGCCATCACCTCTCGGGGAAAGAAGACCAACAATGAGCAGTTCTTC
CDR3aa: CAITSRGKKTNNEQFF

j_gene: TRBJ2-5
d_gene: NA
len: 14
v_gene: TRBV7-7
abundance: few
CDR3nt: TGTGCTAGCAGCCCCCGCGGCCGCCAAGAGACCCAGTACTTC
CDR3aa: CASSPRGRQETQYF

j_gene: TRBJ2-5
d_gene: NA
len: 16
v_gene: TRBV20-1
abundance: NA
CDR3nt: TGCAGTGCTAAGAGGGGGATAGAGGGTGTTGGAGAGACCCAGTACTTC
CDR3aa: CSAKRGIEGVGETQYF

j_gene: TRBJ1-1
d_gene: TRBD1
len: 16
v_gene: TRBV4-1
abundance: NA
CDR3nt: TGCGCCAGCAGCAAGGGACAGTGGCCTGTGAACACTGAAGCTTTCTTT
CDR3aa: CASSKGQWPVNTEAFF

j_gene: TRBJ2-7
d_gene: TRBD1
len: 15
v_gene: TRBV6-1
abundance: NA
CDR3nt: TGTGCCAGCAGCATGGGACAGGCGGATAACTACGAGCAGTACTTC
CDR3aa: CASSMGQADNYEQYF

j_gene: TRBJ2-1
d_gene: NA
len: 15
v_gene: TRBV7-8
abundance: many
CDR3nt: TGTGCCAGCAGCTTATTCGGGAGAGGGGCCAATGAGCAGTTCTTC
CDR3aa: CASSLFGRGANEQFF

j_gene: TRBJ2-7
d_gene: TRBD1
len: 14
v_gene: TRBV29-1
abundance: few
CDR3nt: TGCAGCGTTAGGACAGGGATAAACTCCTACGAGCAGTACTTC
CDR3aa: CSVRTGINSYEQYF

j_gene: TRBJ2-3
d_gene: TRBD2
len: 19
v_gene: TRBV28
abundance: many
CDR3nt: TGTGCCAGCAGTTCCTGGGCTAGCGGGGACTCAAGTGGCACAGATACGCAGTATTTT
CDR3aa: CASSSWASGDSSGTDTQYF